This T cell receptor (beta chain) emerged from a study of shared clonotypes between healthy human individuals. Concerning this clone: Its specificity is unknown.

General study findings and limits: Represented genetic and exposure-history diversity was restricted by having few donors. Even with large depth, rarefaction showed that sorted-subset sequencing was incomplete.

Researchers ran the assay at a deep level. Method: immunoSEQ multiplex PCR; TCRdb's copy keeps in-frame clones and lacks some. This table holds 1.5 million to 2.5 million clones, about 95% found once. Germline values: CDR1 SGHVS, CDR2 FNYEAQ. Trimming shortened V by 5 bases and J by 2 bases, and 7 bases separated the two germline ends. This CDR3 has 14 residues. Terminally differentiated effector memory CD45RA+ cells were left out of the naive CD8 fraction, which was CD45RO-negative and positively selected for CCR7. Only Caucasian adults living in Nashville, Tennessee made up the donor group. V is TRBV7-6 and J is TRBJ2-6; D uncertain. The receptor's source is a man younger than 35 in good health. Sequenced: naive CD8+ T cells sorted from blood. In DNA form, the CDR3 reads TGTGCCAGCAGCCCCGGAACTGGGGCCAACGTCCTGACTTTC. It translates to CASSPGTGANVLTF.